One and the same sample provided the 10 T cell receptor beta chains below, sequenced in a study of blood T cells in healthy people across ages. Alongside a J-beta primer mix, a sample-barcoded 5' primer served in a second PCR lasting about 6 to 11 cycles. TCRdb re-called the 5' RACE reads with MiXCR, one entry per CDR3 protein. The repertoire holds around 650,000 distinct CDR3 sequences, with approximately 40% as singletons. Sequenced sample: blood. Source of these receptors: a man aged 80 or over in good health.

This clonotype appeared many times. J is TRBJ1-4 and V is TRBV6-5; no clear D gene. The CDR3 extends over 11 amino acids. Between the trimmed V and J ends, which lost 7 bases and 7 bases, there was a span of 7 bases. Germline CDR1 MNHEY, CDR2 SVGAGI. The CDR3 loop is CASKKGEKLFF. In nucleotides, the CDR3 is TGTGCCAGCAAAAAAGGTGAAAAACTGTTTTTT.

The chain has TRBV20-1 and TRBJ2-1; 7 bases map to TRBD1. Germline loops: CDR1 DFQATT, CDR2 SNEGSKA (reference sequence). V trimming: 2 bases; J trimming: 5 bases; junction bases outside the gene matches: 12. The CDR3 is 16 residues long. CDR3 residues: CSARYTWGQRNNEQFF. The CDR3 nucleotides are TGCAGTGCTAGATATACTTGGGGACAGAGAAACAATGAGCAGTTCTTC.

This chain joins TRBV20-1 and TRBJ2-3; tentatively, D is TRBD2 (6 bases). Germline V gives CDR1 DFQATT, CDR2 SNEGSKA (reference sequence). The CDR3 loop spans 13 amino acids. V shed 6 bases and J shed 5 bases, with 15 bases lying between them. The CDR3: CSADGGRVDTQYF. CDR3 bases: TGCAGTGCCGACGGGGGTAGGGTAGATACGCAGTATTTT.

The chain employs TRBV14 and TRBJ2-1, with D hard to call. The V gene's germline CDR1 is SGHDN and CDR2 FVKESK. The CDR3 is made up of 13 amino acids. V dropped 0 bases and J dropped 11 bases, with 11 bases sitting between them. The CDR3 bases are TGTGCCAGCAGCCAAGATCCGGGCATGAAGCAGTTCTTC. Protein product: CASSQDPGMKQFF.

This chain connects TRBV6-5 to TRBJ1-5; maybe TRBD1 (6 bases). The CDR3 loop spans 18 amino acids. Germline assignment: CDR1 MNHEY and CDR2 SVGAGI. The V and J ends lost 1 base and 1 base respectively, with 17 bases between them. The CDR3 nucleotides are TGTGCCAGCAGTTACTTGGTAAGCTGGACAGAGAGCAATCAGCCCCAGCATTTT. Translation: CASSYLVSWTESNQPQHF.

This clonotype was found a few times. This rearrangement joins TRBV20-1 to TRBJ2-7, with 7 bases identical to TRBD2. Trimming cost V 0 bases and J 1 base; bases outside gene matches: 6. The CDR3 runs to 15 residues. In germline, CDR1 is DFQATT, CDR2 SNEGSKA (reference sequence). The CDR3 region has the DNA TGCAGTGCTAGAGATCCGGCTAGCGGATCCTACGAGCAGTACTTC. This sequence encodes CSARDPASGSYEQYF.

The chain is built from TRBV7-2 and TRBJ2-7; D may be TRBD1 or TRBD2 (6 bases each). In germline, CDR1 is SGHTA, CDR2 FQGNSA. The germline V and J ends were trimmed by 8 bases and 3 bases, with 8 bases remaining between them. The CDR3 has 11 amino acids. In nucleotides, the CDR3 is TGTGCCAGCGGGGGGCACTACGAGCAGTACTTC. Protein sequence: CASGGHYEQYF.

V usage is TRBV5-1 and J usage is TRBJ2-1; 9 nucleotides align to TRBD1. The V segment lost 0 bases and the J segment 8 bases; nucleotides outside the gene matches: 6. Germline V lookup: CDR1 SGHRS, CDR2 YFSETQ. The CDR3 is 15 residues long. CDR3 protein: CASSLATDRGDEQFF. The CDR3 nucleotides read TGCGCCAGCAGCTTGGCTACGGACAGGGGCGATGAGCAGTTCTTC.

In the case of this clonotype: No conserved phenylalanine or tryptophan ends this CDR3, so it is likely a read error. The CDR3 bases are TGTGCCAGCAGCCCCGGGAGTTTCGGGGACTATGGCTACACCTTA. Protein: CASSPGSFGDYGYTL. The chain couples TRBV7-9 to TRBJ1-2; D not certain. The CDR3 is 15 residues long. Trimming removed 5 bases at V and 3 bases at J, with 16 bases between. The germline V gene has CDR1 SEHNR and CDR2 FQNEAQ (reference sequence).

The V call is TRBV2, the J call TRBJ1-5; the match to TRBD1 covers 8 bases. V shed 8 bases, J shed 4 bases, and the junction held 7 bases outside the gene matches. This CDR3 has 14 amino acids. The germline V gene encodes CDR1 SNHLY and CDR2 FYNNEI. The CDR3 nucleotides read TGTGCCAGCGGGGCTGACAGGGGTAATCAGCCCCAGCATTTT. Its protein is CASGADRGNQPQHF.